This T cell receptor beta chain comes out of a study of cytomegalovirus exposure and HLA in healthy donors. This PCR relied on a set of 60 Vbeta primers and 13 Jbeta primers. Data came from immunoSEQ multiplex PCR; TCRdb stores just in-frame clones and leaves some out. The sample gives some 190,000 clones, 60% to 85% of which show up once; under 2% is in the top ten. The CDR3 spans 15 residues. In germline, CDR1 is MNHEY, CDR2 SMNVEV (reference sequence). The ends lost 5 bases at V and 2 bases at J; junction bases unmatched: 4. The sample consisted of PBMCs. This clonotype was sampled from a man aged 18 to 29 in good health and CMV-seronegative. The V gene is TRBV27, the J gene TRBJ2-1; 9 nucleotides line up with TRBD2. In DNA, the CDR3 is TGTGCCAGCAGTACACAGCGGGGGGCCTACAATGAGCAGTTCTTC. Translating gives CASSTQRGAYNEQFF.